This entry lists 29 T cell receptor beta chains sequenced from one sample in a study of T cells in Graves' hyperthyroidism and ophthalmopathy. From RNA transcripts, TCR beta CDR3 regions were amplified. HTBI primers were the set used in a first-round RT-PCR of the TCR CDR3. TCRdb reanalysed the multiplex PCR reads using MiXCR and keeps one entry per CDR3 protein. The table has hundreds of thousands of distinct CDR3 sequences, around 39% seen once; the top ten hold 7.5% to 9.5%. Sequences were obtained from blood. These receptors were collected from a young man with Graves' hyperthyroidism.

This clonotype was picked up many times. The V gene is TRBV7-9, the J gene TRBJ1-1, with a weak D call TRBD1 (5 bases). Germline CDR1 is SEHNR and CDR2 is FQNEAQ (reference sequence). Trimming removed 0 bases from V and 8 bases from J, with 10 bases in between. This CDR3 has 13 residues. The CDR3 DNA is TGTGCCAGCAGCTTAGCGGGGGTTGCCGAAGCTTTCTTT. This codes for CASSLAGVAEAFF.

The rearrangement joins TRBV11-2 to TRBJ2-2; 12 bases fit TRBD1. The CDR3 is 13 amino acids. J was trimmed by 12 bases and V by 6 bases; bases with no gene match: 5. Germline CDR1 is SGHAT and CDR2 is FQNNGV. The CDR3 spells CASSRDRGPKLFF. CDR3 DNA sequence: TGTGCCAGCAGTAGGGACAGGGGGCCTAAGCTGTTTTTT.

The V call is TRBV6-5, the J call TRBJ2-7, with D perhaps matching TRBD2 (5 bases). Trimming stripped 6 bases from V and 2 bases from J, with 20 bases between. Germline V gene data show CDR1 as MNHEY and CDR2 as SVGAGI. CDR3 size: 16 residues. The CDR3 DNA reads TGTGCCAGCAGCGCCGAAGGACTCCCGGGCCCCTACGAGCAGTACTTC. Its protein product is CASSAEGLPGPYEQYF.

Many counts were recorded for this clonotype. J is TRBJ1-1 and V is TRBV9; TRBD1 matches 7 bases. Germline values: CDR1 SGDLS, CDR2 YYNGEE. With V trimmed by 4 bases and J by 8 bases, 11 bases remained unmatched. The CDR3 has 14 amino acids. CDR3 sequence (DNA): TGTGCCAGCAGCACGGTAGACAGGGCCTCGGAAGCTTTCTTT. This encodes CASSTVDRASEAFF.

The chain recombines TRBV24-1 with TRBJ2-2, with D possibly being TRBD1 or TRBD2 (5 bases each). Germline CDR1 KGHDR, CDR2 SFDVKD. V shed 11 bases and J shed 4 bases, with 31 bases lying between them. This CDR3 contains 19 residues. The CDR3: CANAGVDGAERWGTGELFF. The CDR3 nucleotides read TGTGCCAATGCGGGCGTGGACGGGGCCGAACGATGGGGCACCGGGGAGCTGTTTTTT.

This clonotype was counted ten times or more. DNA of the CDR3: TGCAGCGTTGAAGATTTTCACAGGGAGGACCAAGAGACCCAGTACTTC. Translation: CSVEDFHREDQETQYF. This chain joins TRBV29-1 and TRBJ2-5; TRBD1 or TRBD2 may be the D gene (6 bases each). Germline assignment: CDR1 SQVTM and CDR2 ANQGSEA. V lost 0 bases, J lost 0 bases, and 14 bases lay in between. The CDR3 covers 16 residues.

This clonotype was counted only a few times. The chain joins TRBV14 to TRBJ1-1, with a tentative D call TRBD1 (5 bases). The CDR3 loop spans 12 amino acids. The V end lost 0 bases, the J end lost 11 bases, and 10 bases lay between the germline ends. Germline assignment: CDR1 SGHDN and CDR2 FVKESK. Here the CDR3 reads CASSQDSRGAFF. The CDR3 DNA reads TGTGCCAGCAGCCAAGATTCTCGGGGCGCTTTCTTT.

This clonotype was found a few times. In DNA, the CDR3 is TGCAGTGCTAGAGCTTTCTCAAGGGACTACGAGCAGTACTTC. It translates to CSARAFSRDYEQYF. This sequence joins TRBV20-1 and TRBJ2-7; D not resolved. Germline lookup yields CDR1 DFQATT and CDR2 SNEGSKA (reference sequence). Trimming removed 1 base from V and 3 bases from J, with 13 bases in between. This CDR3 spans 14 amino acids.

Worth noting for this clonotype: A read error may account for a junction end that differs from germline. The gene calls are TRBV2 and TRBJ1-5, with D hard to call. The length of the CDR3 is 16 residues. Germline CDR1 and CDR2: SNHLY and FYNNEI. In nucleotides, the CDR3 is TGTGCCAGCAGTCCGGCCCCGGAGAATAGCAGTCAGCCCCAGCATTTT. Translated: CASSPAPENSSQPQHF.

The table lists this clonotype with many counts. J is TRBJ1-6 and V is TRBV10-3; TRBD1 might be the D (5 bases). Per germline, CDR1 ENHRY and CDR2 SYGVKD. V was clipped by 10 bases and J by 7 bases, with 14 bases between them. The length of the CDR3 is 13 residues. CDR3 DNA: TGTGCCACCGGGGACCTTGGGAATTCACCCCTCCACTTT. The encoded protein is CATGDLGNSPLHF.

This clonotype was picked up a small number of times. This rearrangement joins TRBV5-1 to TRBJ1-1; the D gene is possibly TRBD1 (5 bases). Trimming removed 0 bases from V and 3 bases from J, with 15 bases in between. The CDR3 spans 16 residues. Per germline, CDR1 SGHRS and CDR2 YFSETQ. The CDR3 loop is CASSLVPPGRDTEAFF. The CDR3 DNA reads TGCGCCAGCAGCTTGGTTCCGCCCGGCAGGGACACTGAAGCTTTCTTT.

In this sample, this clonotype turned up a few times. This CDR3 reads CASSPSSEAFF. The DNA for the CDR3 is TGTGCCAGCAGCCCCAGCAGTGAAGCTTTCTTT. The J gene is TRBJ1-1, the V gene TRBV6-6; D is undetermined. Germline loops: CDR1 MNHNY, CDR2 SVGAGI (reference sequence). The CDR3 is made up of 11 amino acids. V lost 6 bases to trimming and J lost 7 bases, with 9 bases between them.

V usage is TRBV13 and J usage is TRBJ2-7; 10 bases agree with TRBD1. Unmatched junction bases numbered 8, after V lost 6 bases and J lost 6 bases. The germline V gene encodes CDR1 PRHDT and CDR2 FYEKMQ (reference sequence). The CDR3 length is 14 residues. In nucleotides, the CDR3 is TGTGCCAGCAGTTCTAGACAGGGGGCAAGCGAGCAGTACTTC. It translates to CASSSRQGASEQYF.

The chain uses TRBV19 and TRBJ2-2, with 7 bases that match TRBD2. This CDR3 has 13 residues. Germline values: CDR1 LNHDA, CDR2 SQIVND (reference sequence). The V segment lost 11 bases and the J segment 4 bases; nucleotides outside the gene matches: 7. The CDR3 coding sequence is TGTGCCTGGGGAGGGTTAGGCACCGGGGAGCTGTTTTTT. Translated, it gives CAWGGLGTGELFF. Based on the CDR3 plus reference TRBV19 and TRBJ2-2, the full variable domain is DGGITQSPKYLFRKEGQNVTLSCEQNLNHDAMYWYRQDPGQGLRLIYYSQIVNDFQKGDIAEGYSVSREKKESFPLTVTSAQKNPTAFYLCAWGGLGTGELFFGEGSRLTVL.

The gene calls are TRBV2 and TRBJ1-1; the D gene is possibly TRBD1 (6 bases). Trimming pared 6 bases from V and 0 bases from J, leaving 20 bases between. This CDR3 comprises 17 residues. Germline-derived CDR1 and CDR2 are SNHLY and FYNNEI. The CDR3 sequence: CASSLVQGQHMNTEAFF. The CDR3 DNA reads TGTGCCAGCAGCTTAGTACAAGGACAGCATATGAACACTGAAGCTTTCTTT.

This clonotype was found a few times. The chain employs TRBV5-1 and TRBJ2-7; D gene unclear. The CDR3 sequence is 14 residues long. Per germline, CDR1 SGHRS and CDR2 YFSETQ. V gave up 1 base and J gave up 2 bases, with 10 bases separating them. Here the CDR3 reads CASSLSRMPYEQYF. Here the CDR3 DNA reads TGCGCCAGCAGCTTGTCACGGATGCCCTACGAGCAGTACTTC.

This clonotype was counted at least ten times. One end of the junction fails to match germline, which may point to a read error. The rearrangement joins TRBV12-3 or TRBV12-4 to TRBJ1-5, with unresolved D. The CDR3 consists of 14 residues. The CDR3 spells CASSLDGPNQPQHF. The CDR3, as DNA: TGCGCCAGCAGCTTGGACGGGCCCAATCAGCCCCAGCATTTT.

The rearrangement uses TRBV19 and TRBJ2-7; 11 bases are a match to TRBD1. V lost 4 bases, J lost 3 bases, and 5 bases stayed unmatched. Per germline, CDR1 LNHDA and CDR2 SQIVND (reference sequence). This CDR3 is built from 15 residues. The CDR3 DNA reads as TGTGCCAGTAGTACTCCGGGACAGGGGGACTACGAGCAGTACTTC. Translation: CASSTPGQGDYEQYF.

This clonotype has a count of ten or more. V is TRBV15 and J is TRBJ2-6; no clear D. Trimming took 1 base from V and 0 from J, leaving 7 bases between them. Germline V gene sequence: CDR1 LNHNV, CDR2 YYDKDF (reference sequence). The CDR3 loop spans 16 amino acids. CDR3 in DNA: TGTGCCACCAGCAGAGTGGCGGTCTCTGGGGCCAACGTCCTGACTTTC. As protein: CATSRVAVSGANVLTF.

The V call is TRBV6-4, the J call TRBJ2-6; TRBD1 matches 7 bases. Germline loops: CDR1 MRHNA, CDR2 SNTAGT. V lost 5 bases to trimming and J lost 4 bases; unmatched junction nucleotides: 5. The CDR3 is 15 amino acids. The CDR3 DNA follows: TGTGCCAGCAGTACAGGGGCGCCGGGGGCCAACGTCCTGACTTTC. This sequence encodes CASSTGAPGANVLTF.

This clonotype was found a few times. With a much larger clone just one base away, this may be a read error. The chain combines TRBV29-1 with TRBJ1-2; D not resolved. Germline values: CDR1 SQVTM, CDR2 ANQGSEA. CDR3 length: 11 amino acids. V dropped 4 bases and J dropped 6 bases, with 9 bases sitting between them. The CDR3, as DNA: TGCAGCGTTGGGACGGAGGATGGCTACACCTTC. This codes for CSVGTEDGYTF.

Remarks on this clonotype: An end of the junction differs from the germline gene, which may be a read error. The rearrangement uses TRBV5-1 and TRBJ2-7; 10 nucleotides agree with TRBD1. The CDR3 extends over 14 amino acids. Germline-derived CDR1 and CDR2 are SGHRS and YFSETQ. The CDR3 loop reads CAGSLDRGPYEQYF. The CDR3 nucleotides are TGCGCCGGCAGCTTAGACAGGGGGCCGTACGAGCAGTACTTC. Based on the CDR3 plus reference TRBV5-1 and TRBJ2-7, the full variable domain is KAGVTQTPRYLIKTRGQQVTLSCSPISGHRSVSWYQQTPGQGLQFLFEYFSETQRNKGNFPGRFSGRQFSNSRSEMNVSTLELGDSALYLCAGSLDRGPYEQYFGPGTRLTVT.

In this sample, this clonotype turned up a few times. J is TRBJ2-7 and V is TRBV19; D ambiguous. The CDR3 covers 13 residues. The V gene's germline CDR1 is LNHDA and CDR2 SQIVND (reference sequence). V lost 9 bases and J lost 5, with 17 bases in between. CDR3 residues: CASSPVVNDEQYF. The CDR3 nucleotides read TGTGCCAGCAGCCCCGTGGTGAATGACGAGCAGTACTTC.

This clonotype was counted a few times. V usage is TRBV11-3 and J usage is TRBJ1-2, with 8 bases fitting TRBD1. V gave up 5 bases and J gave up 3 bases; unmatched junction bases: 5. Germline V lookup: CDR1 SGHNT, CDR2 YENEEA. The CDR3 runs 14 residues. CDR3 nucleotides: TGTGCCAGCAGCCCCCGGGACAGGTACTATGGCTACACCTTC. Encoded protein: CASSPRDRYYGYTF.

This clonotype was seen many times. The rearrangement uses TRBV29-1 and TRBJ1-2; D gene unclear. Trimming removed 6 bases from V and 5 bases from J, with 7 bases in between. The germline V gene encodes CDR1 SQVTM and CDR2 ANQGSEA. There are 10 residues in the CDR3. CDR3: CSVGPYGYTF. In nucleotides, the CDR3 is TGCAGCGTCGGGCCGTATGGCTACACCTTC.

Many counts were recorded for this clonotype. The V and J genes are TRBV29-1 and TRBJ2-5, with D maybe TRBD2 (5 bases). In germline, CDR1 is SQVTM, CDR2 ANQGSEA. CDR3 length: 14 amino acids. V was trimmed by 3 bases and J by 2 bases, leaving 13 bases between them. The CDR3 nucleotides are TGCAGCGTTGATGTGGGTGAGGGTCAAGAGACCCAGTACTTC. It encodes CSVDVGEGQETQYF. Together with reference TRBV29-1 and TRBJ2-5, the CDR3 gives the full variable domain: SAVISQKPSRDICQRGTSLTIQCQVDSQVTMMFWYRQQPGQSLTLIATANQGSEATYESGFVIDKFPISRPNLTFSTLTVSNMSPEDSSIYLCSVDVGEGQETQYFGPGTRLLVL.

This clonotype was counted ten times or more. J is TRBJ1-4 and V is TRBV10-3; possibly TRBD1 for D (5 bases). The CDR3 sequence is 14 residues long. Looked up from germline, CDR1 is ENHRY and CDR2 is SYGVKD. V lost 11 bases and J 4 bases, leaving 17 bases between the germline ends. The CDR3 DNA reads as TGTGCCTCCGCAGCGGGGCAGATTAATGAAAAACTGTTTTTT. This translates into CASAAGQINEKLFF.

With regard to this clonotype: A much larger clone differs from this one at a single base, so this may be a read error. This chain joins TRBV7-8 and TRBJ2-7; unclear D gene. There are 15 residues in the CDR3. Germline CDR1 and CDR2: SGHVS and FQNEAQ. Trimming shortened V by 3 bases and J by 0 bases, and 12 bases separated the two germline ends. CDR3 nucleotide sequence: TGTGCCAGCAGCTTCACCTCCGGGCACTCCTACGAGCAGTACTTC. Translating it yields CASSFTSGHSYEQYF.

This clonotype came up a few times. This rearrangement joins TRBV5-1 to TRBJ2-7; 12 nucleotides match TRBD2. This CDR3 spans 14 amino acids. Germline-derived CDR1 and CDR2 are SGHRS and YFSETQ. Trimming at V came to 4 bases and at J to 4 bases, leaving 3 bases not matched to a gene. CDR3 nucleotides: TGCGCCAGCAGCCGGACTAGCGGGACGTACGAGCAGTACTTC. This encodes CASSRTSGTYEQYF.